This passage covers 14 T cell receptor beta chains from one sample sequenced in a study of CD8+ T cells in alopecia areata (dated by TCRdb to the late 2010s). The time point label for this specimen denotes: 4 weeks on oral tofacitinib. This specimen's treatment or condition label, interpreted: oral pan-JAK inhibitor, 5-10 mg twice daily. Libraries were constructed by the immunoSEQ multiplex PCR assay. To provide template for TCR sequencing, every sample had RNA extracted and reverse transcribed into cDNA. Entries here come from immuneACCESS through TCRdb and include only in-frame sequences with V and J called. Some clones fail to appear in such tables; in the studies checked, an unresolved V gene covers under half of the shortfall, and the cause of the remainder is unknown. The table for this sample lists roughly 120,000 clones; roughly 60% of them were counted only once. Approximately 31% of the sample belongs to the ten largest clones.

The sample here was CD8+ T cells sorted from blood, taken at week 4, from a patient treated with tofacitinib. The origin of the receptors is a human donor with alopecia areata.

The genes are TRBV7-9 and TRBJ2-4, with a weak D call TRBD1 (5 bases). V was trimmed by 8 bases and J by 7 bases, leaving 21 bases between them. CDR1 and CDR2 from the germline V gene are SEHNR and FQNEAQ (reference sequence). The CDR3 spans 15 residues. CDR3 bases: TGTGCCAGCTCAAGAGTGGGCAGGGTTGGGAACATTCAGTACTTC. Translated, it gives CASSRVGRVGNIQYF.

This clone was observed a few times. The rearrangement links TRBV9 to TRBJ2-7; D is unresolved. CDR1 is SGDLS and CDR2 is YYNGEE in the germline V gene. Trimming pared 2 bases from V and 1 base from J, leaving 1 base between. The CDR3 is 11 residues long. The CDR3 is CASSVSYEQYF. The CDR3 region has the DNA TGTGCCAGCAGCGTGTCCTACGAGCAGTACTTC.

The V call is TRBV6-5, the J call TRBJ2-7; TRBD2 is a possible D gene (5 bases). Trimming took 6 bases from V and 2 from J, leaving 17 bases between them. Germline CDR1 MNHEY, CDR2 SVGAGI. There are 15 residues in the CDR3. CDR3 protein: CASSPKGGKPYEQYF. The DNA of the CDR3 is TGTGCCAGCAGCCCTAAAGGAGGAAAACCCTACGAGCAGTACTTC.

This chain links TRBV29-1 with TRBJ2-1; D gene ambiguous. The germline gives CDR1 SQVTM, CDR2 ANQGSEA. The V end was cut by 6 bases, the J end by 4 bases, with 10 bases between. CDR3 length: 12 amino acids. Written as DNA, the CDR3 is TGCAGCGTCCGGACGCTTTACAATGAGCAGTTCTTC. This sequence encodes CSVRTLYNEQFF.

This chain uses TRBV13 with TRBJ1-1; D is ambiguous. Trimming removed 5 bases from V and 6 bases from J, with 7 bases in between. The CDR3 loop spans 11 amino acids. The germline CDR1 and CDR2 sequences are PRHDT and FYEKMQ (reference sequence). CDR3 coding DNA: TGTGCCAGCAGCCTGAGAGCTGAAGCTTTCTTT. It yields the protein CASSLRAEAFF.

There are a few counts of this clone. The chain couples TRBV7-2 to TRBJ2-7; 7 bases are shared with TRBD1. The CDR3 totals 15 residues. J was trimmed by 0 bases and V by 5 bases; bases with no gene match: 7. CDR1 is SGHTA and CDR2 is FQGNSA in the germline V gene. CDR3 protein: CASSEDRDYSYEQYF. As DNA, the CDR3 is TGTGCCAGCAGCGAAGACAGGGATTACTCCTACGAGCAGTACTTC.

A few counts support this clone. The CDR3 here is CSVSLSGSTDTQYF. The CDR3 bases are TGCAGCGTCAGTCTCTCGGGAAGCACAGATACGCAGTATTTT. The V call is TRBV29-1, the J call TRBJ2-3, with D perhaps TRBD2 (5 bases). V was pared by 6 bases and J by 0 bases, with 13 bases between. CDR3 length: 14 residues. Germline CDR1 and CDR2: SQVTM and ANQGSEA.

The chain is built from TRBV27 and TRBJ2-1; 8 nucleotides line up with TRBD2. CDR1 is MNHEY, CDR2 SMNVEV, per germline (reference sequence). This CDR3 region has 17 residues. V dropped 6 bases and J dropped 4; count of bases not matched to a gene: 14. The CDR3 bases are TGTGCCAGCAGGGATGCGGGATTAGCGGGGTTGTACAATGAGCAGTTCTTC. As protein: CASRDAGLAGLYNEQFF.

The rearrangement uses TRBV29-1 and TRBJ2-5; the D is unclear. Germline CDR1 and CDR2: SQVTM and ANQGSEA. V gave up 4 bases and J gave up 1 base, with 25 bases separating them. The CDR3 covers 18 residues. The CDR3 DNA is TGCAGCGTTGCCCCCCCTCCCTACGGCACAGCGCCCCAAGAGACCCAGTACTTC. Translating gives CSVAPPPYGTAPQETQYF. Looking up the rest from reference TRBV29-1 and TRBJ2-5 gives the full variable domain: SAVISQKPSRDICQRGTSLTIQCQVDSQVTMMFWYRQQPGQSLTLIATANQGSEATYESGFVIDKFPISRPNLTFSTLTVSNMSPEDSSIYLCSVAPPPYGTAPQETQYFGPGTRLLVL.

V and J are TRBV30 and TRBJ1-2; D is unresolved. The ends were cut back, 1 base at V and 2 bases at J, with 14 bases in the middle. Germline loops: CDR1 GTSNPN, CDR2 SVGIG (reference sequence). The CDR3 is 15 residues long. The CDR3 is CAWSENPPINYGYTF. The CDR3 coding sequence is TGTGCCTGGAGTGAGAACCCACCCATAAACTATGGCTACACCTTC.

This clone was observed a handful of times. The chain is built from TRBV29-1 and TRBJ1-1, with D perhaps TRBD1 (5 bases). The CDR3 sequence is 14 residues long. The V gene's germline CDR1 is SQVTM and CDR2 ANQGSEA. V was cut by 6 bases and J by 0 bases, with 14 bases left in between. The CDR3 DNA reads as TGCAGCGTCGCCCTGGGACGGATGAACACTGAAGCTTTCTTT. This encodes CSVALGRMNTEAFF.

This chain links TRBV2 with TRBJ1-4; D unclear. Deletions cut 2 bases from V and 6 bases from J, with 10 bases between. The CDR3 is 14 residues long. Germline loops: CDR1 SNHLY, CDR2 FYNNEI. The DNA for the CDR3 is TGTGCCAGCAGTGAACTGACATCAGATGAAAAACTGTTTTTT. Translation gives CASSELTSDEKLFF.

The chain joins TRBV6-6 to TRBJ1-2, with TRBD1 matching over 10 bases. Germline V gene data show CDR1 as MNHNY and CDR2 as SVGAGI (reference sequence). The trim removed 4 bases at V and 2 bases at J, leaving 1 base unmatched. The CDR3 is 14 amino acids. The CDR3 bases are TGTGCCAGCAGTTCGACAGGGGGCAACTATGGCTACACCTTC. This gives the protein CASSSTGGNYGYTF.

The chain has TRBV2 and TRBJ2-7; TRBD2 might be the D (5 bases). CDR1 is SNHLY, CDR2 FYNNEI, per germline. The CDR3 length is 15 residues. Trimming shortened V by 3 bases and J by 2 bases, and 14 bases separated the two germline ends. As DNA, the CDR3 is TGTGCCAGCAGTGACGATGCGGAGGTTACCTACGAGCAGTACTTC. This gives the protein CASSDDAEVTYEQYF.